The next 25 T cell receptor beta chains were all read from a single sample in a study of cytomegalovirus exposure and HLA in healthy donors. PCR involved 60 Vbeta and 13 Jbeta primers. TCRdb keeps only in-frame clones here, not all; method: immunoSEQ multiplex PCR. The sample consists of approximately 150,000 clones, under 90% of them appearing once. Sequenced input: PBMCs. The receptors were gathered from a man aged 25 to 40 in good health and CMV-seronegative.

The V and J genes are TRBV5-4 and TRBJ1-5; the D is unclear. Trimming stripped 2 bases from V and 4 bases from J, with 4 bases between. CDR3 size: 12 residues. Germline lookup yields CDR1 SGHNT and CDR2 YYREEE (reference sequence). The CDR3 reads CASSFPNQPQHF. CDR3 coding DNA: TGTGCCAGCAGCTTTCCGAATCAGCCCCAGCATTTT.

The gene calls are TRBV7-9 and TRBJ2-7; perhaps TRBD1 as D (5 bases). This CDR3 comprises 15 residues. V lost 3 bases and J lost 1, with 13 bases in between. CDR1 is SEHNR, CDR2 FQNEAQ, per germline (reference sequence). This CDR3 reads CASSLEGHSSYEQYF. The CDR3 DNA is TGTGCCAGCAGCTTGGAAGGACACTCATCCTACGAGCAGTACTTC.

The rearrangement joins TRBV19 to TRBJ2-2; 7 bases fit TRBD2. V lost 3 bases and J lost 6; bases outside the gene matches: 4. This CDR3 is built from 14 residues. Looked up from germline, CDR1 is LNHDA and CDR2 is SQIVND (reference sequence). The CDR3 here is CASSIGGGAGELFF. Written as DNA, the CDR3 is TGTGCCAGTAGTATCGGGGGAGGGGCCGGGGAGCTGTTTTTT. The whole variable domain, filled in from reference TRBV19 and TRBJ2-2, reads DGGITQSPKYLFRKEGQNVTLSCEQNLNHDAMYWYRQDPGQGLRLIYYSQIVNDFQKGDIAEGYSVSREKKESFPLTVTSAQKNPTAFYLCASSIGGGAGELFFGEGSRLTVL.

J is TRBJ2-7 and V is TRBV14, with D possibly TRBD1 on 6 matching bases. Germline CDR1 reads SGHDN; CDR2 reads FVKESK. V lost 0 bases and J lost 0, with 12 bases in between. The CDR3 sequence is 16 residues long. CDR3 protein: CASSQEGTRSSYEQYF. The CDR3 DNA reads TGTGCCAGCAGCCAAGAAGGGACACGGAGCTCCTACGAGCAGTACTTC.

The chain joins TRBV6-6 to TRBJ2-3, with D possibly TRBD2 on 7 matching bases. In germline, CDR1 is MNHNY, CDR2 SVGAGI (reference sequence). V was clipped by 6 bases and J by 3 bases, with 16 bases between them. The CDR3 is 15 residues long. The CDR3 loop reads CASRGGLGGTDTQYF. The CDR3 region has the DNA TGTGCCAGCAGGGGGGGGCTGGGAGGAACAGATACGCAGTATTTT.

CDR3 protein: CASSFNSGRGNTGELFF. The CDR3 DNA reads as TGTGCCAGCAGCTTCAATAGCGGGAGGGGGAACACCGGGGAGCTGTTTTTT. The chain is built from TRBV7-7 and TRBJ2-2, with TRBD2 matching over 11 bases. Trimming removed 3 bases from V and 1 base from J; junction bases left unmatched: 4. The CDR3 length is 17 residues. The V gene's germline CDR1 is SSHAT and CDR2 FNYEAQ (reference sequence).

J is TRBJ1-1 and V is TRBV28, with D perhaps matching TRBD1 (5 bases). This CDR3 spans 14 amino acids. V lost 6 bases to trimming and J lost 7 bases, with 18 bases between them. The germline V gene has CDR1 MDHEN and CDR2 SYDVKM. DNA of the CDR3: TGTGCCAGCAGCCCTGCTCGGGGGGTCCTTGAAGCTTTCTTT. This gives the protein CASSPARGVLEAFF.

The chain employs TRBV5-1 and TRBJ2-3; perhaps TRBD1 as D (6 bases). Trimming left V 0 bases short and J 2 bases short, with 19 bases between. The germline V gene has CDR1 SGHRS and CDR2 YFSETQ. CDR3 length: 18 residues. The CDR3 here is CASSLAPDRPEDTDTQYF. CDR3 nucleotide sequence: TGCGCCAGCAGCTTGGCCCCGGACAGACCCGAGGACACAGATACGCAGTATTTT.

The chain combines TRBV27 with TRBJ2-7; D not resolved. CDR3 size: 13 residues. The V gene's germline CDR1 is MNHEY and CDR2 SMNVEV (reference sequence). V was trimmed by 8 bases and J by 4 bases, leaving 15 bases between them. The CDR3 loop reads CASAPPGDYEQYF. The CDR3 region has the DNA TGTGCCAGCGCGCCCCCCGGAGATTACGAGCAGTACTTC.

The rearrangement links TRBV6-5 to TRBJ2-1; tentative D call: TRBD2 (5 bases). The CDR3 spans 15 residues. Germline loops: CDR1 MNHEY, CDR2 SVGAGI. Trimming stripped 0 bases from V and 2 bases from J, with 8 bases between. The CDR3 DNA reads as TGTGCCAGCAGTTACTCGGGAGTAACCTACAATGAGCAGTTCTTC. Protein product: CASSYSGVTYNEQFF.

The chain uses TRBV28 and TRBJ1-1; 8 bases match TRBD1. Germline V lookup: CDR1 MDHEN, CDR2 SYDVKM. This CDR3 is 14 amino acids long. Germline trimming cut 6 bases from V and 1 base from J; bases unmatched to any gene: 4. CDR3 protein: CASSLQGGNTEAFF. In DNA form, the CDR3 reads TGTGCCAGCAGCTTACAGGGGGGGAACACTGAAGCTTTCTTT.

This clone has just one count. CDR3 residues: CASSQEGFSGGRTDTQYF. The CDR3 region has the DNA TGTGCCAGCAGCCAAGAGGGATTTAGCGGGGGGAGGACAGATACGCAGTATTTT. This rearrangement joins TRBV14 to TRBJ2-3; 10 nucleotides agree with TRBD2. V was pared by 0 bases and J by 3 bases, with 9 bases of the junction left unmatched. The CDR3 extends over 18 amino acids. Germline loops: CDR1 SGHDN, CDR2 FVKESK.

The sample holds one count of this clone. The chain combines TRBV6-5 with TRBJ1-5; unclear D gene. Germline values: CDR1 MNHEY, CDR2 SVGAGI. The CDR3 extends over 13 amino acids. V was pared by 5 bases and J by 7 bases, with 12 bases between. In DNA, the CDR3 is TGTGCCAGCAGTGCGCGAGGGTTCCAGCCCCAGCATTTT. It codes for CASSARGFQPQHF.

This clone was seen a few times. The chain's CDR3 is CASTRVSPYEQYF. The CDR3 bases are TGTGCCAGCACCAGAGTTAGCCCCTACGAGCAGTACTTC. The chain links TRBV2 to TRBJ2-7, with unresolved D. CDR1 and CDR2 (germline): SNHLY, FYNNEI. The CDR3 is 13 residues long. With 7 bases removed from V and 2 bases from J, the gap between germline ends came to 12 bases.

The CDR3 here is CASSWERAGELFF. The DNA for the CDR3 is TGTGCCAGCAGCTGGGAGAGAGCCGGGGAGCTGTTTTTT. The V call is TRBV7-9, the J call TRBJ2-2, with TRBD2 as a possible D gene (5 bases). The CDR3 totals 13 residues. Per the germline V gene, CDR1 is SEHNR and CDR2 is FQNEAQ (reference sequence). V lost 4 bases and J lost 6, with 9 bases in between.

The V gene is TRBV7-2, the J gene TRBJ1-2; 10 bases map to TRBD1. CDR1 SGHTA and CDR2 FQGNSA come from the germline V gene. The V segment lost 5 bases and the J segment 8 bases; nucleotides outside the gene matches: 11. The CDR3 spans 15 residues. CDR3 sequence (DNA): TGTGCCAGCAGCGCTACCCGGGACAGGGGATTAGGCTACACCTTC. Translating gives CASSATRDRGLGYTF.

V is TRBV27 and J is TRBJ1-2, with 11 positions matching TRBD1. The CDR3 contains 19 residues. CDR1 is MNHEY and CDR2 is SMNVEV in the germline V gene (reference sequence). Trimming took 2 bases from V and 4 from J; bases not matched to a gene: 15. The CDR3 DNA follows: TGTGCCAGCAGTTTACGGTCGGGACAGGGGGAGGTGGTGCGCTATGGCTACACCTTC. It yields the protein CASSLRSGQGEVVRYGYTF.

The chain recombines TRBV28 with TRBJ1-1, with D perhaps matching TRBD1 (5 bases). Trimming removed 2 bases at V and 6 bases at J, with 7 bases between. CDR3 size: 12 residues. Germline V CDR1 and CDR2: MDHEN, SYDVKM. This CDR3 reads CASSLRGSEAFF. The CDR3 coding sequence is TGTGCCAGCAGTTTAAGGGGCTCTGAAGCTTTCTTT.

V gene TRBV29-1 combines with J gene TRBJ2-2, with TRBD1 identical over 7 bases. With V trimmed by 3 bases and J by 5 bases, 9 bases remained unmatched. The germline V gene encodes CDR1 SQVTM and CDR2 ANQGSEA. This CDR3 region has 15 residues. The CDR3, as DNA: TGCAGCGTTGACCCTGGGACAGACGGTACCGGGGAGCTGTTTTTT. Protein product: CSVDPGTDGTGELFF.

This chain uses TRBV5-6 with TRBJ2-1, with D possibly being TRBD2 (6 bases). This CDR3 is 14 amino acids long. Trimming left V 2 bases short and J 7 bases short, with 13 bases between. Germline V lookup: CDR1 SGHDT, CDR2 YYEEEE. The CDR3 sequence is CASSFSLARNEQFF. The CDR3 coding sequence is TGTGCCAGCAGCTTCTCGCTAGCGCGGAATGAGCAGTTCTTC.

V and J are TRBV5-1 and TRBJ2-5, with D unresolved. The J call may be mistaken, given a closer DNA end match to TRBJ2-7. CDR3 length: 14 amino acids. CDR1 SGHRS and CDR2 YFSETQ come from the germline V gene. In DNA, the CDR3 is TGCGCCAGCAGCTTGGAACAGAACTTCTACGAGCAGTACTTC. Protein: CASSLEQNFYEQYF.

The V and J genes are TRBV6-1 and TRBJ1-4, with TRBD1 as a possible D gene (6 bases). This CDR3 is 14 amino acids long. V lost 2 bases and J lost 7, with 11 bases in between. Looked up from germline, CDR1 is MNHNS and CDR2 is SASEGT. CDR3 region: CASSEQGRAEKLFF. The CDR3 bases are TGTGCCAGCAGTGAACAGGGGAGGGCTGAAAAACTGTTTTTT.

The rearrangement uses TRBV13 and TRBJ2-2; a weak D match, TRBD2 (5 bases). The CDR3 covers 17 residues. CDR1 is PRHDT and CDR2 is FYEKMQ in the germline V gene (reference sequence). Trimming stripped 5 bases from V and 2 bases from J, with 18 bases between. The CDR3: CASSTSRPSFNTGELFF. CDR3 DNA sequence: TGTGCCAGCAGCACCTCGCGCCCTAGCTTTAACACCGGGGAGCTGTTTTTT.

The chain carries TRBV27 and TRBJ1-6; maybe TRBD1 (6 bases). CDR3 size: 14 residues. Trimming removed 5 bases from V and 7 bases from J, with 12 bases in between. The germline CDR1 and CDR2 sequences are MNHEY and SMNVEV (reference sequence). This CDR3 reads CASSRTASNSPLHF. CDR3 nucleotide sequence: TGTGCCAGCAGTCGGACAGCCAGCAATTCACCCCTCCACTTT.

V is TRBV27 and J is TRBJ2-7, with 7 bases matching TRBD2. Per the germline V gene, CDR1 is MNHEY and CDR2 is SMNVEV (reference sequence). Trimming cost V 5 bases and J 3 bases; bases outside gene matches: 19. The CDR3 runs to 18 residues. The CDR3 DNA reads TGTGCCAGCAGTCCCGGAAGGCGCGGGAGATCCTCCCTCTACGAGCAGTACTTC. Amino acids: CASSPGRRGRSSLYEQYF.